This entry lists 31 T cell receptor beta chains sequenced from one sample in a study of T cell changes during pregnancy in multiple sclerosis. Clones were read by immunoSEQ multiplex PCR, and TCRdb kept only the in-frame ones, dropping some. The sample yields tens of thousands of clones, 90% seen once. This material consisted of CD4+ T cells from peripheral blood mononuclear cells, taken in the second trimester of pregnancy. Receptors were obtained from a female donor with multiple sclerosis, enrolled in a pregnancy study.

The genes are TRBV5-5 and TRBJ1-2, with D possibly TRBD1 on 5 matching bases. This CDR3 comprises 15 residues. The V gene's germline CDR1 is SGHKS and CDR2 YYEKEE (reference sequence). The V end lost 2 bases, the J end lost 4 bases, and 15 bases lay between the germline ends. The CDR3 DNA reads as TGTGCCAGCAGCTTAGGAACAAGGGGTGTCTATGGCTACACCTTC. Translation: CASSLGTRGVYGYTF.

This clone appeared a single time. This chain uses TRBV9 with TRBJ2-2; D not resolved. Deletions cut 0 bases from V and 0 bases from J, with 18 bases between. The V gene's germline CDR1 is SGDLS and CDR2 YYNGEE. The CDR3 extends over 19 amino acids. The CDR3 DNA follows: TGTGCCAGCAGCGTAGTGGCATCAGGAACCTCGGCGAACACCGGGGAGCTGTTTTTT. It encodes CASSVVASGTSANTGELFF.

V is TRBV6-1 and J is TRBJ2-7, with a tentative D call TRBD1 (6 bases). The CDR3 loop spans 14 amino acids. CDR1 and CDR2 (germline): MNHNS, SASEGT. Trimming pared 0 bases from V and 5 bases from J, leaving 11 bases between. The CDR3 DNA is TGTGCCAGCAGTGAAGCCGGACAGTCGGACGAGCAGTACTTC. Translation gives CASSEAGQSDEQYF.

V is TRBV4-3 and J is TRBJ2-1; TRBD2 matches 9 bases. The J segment lost 5 bases and the V segment lost 1 base, leaving 0 bases of the junction unmatched. The CDR3 consists of 14 residues. Germline V lookup: CDR1 LGHNA, CDR2 YSLEER. CDR3 bases: TGCGCCAGCAGCCAAGGACTAGCGGACAATGAGCAGTTCTTC. Its protein product is CASSQGLADNEQFF.

The chain uses TRBV19 and TRBJ2-7, with TRBD2 matching 12 bases. V gave up 5 bases and J gave up 5 bases; unmatched junction bases: 10. This CDR3 comprises 16 residues. From germline, CDR1 is LNHDA and CDR2 SQIVND (reference sequence). The chain's CDR3 is CASSVRLAGVVDEQYF. The CDR3 DNA is TGTGCCAGTAGTGTGAGACTAGCGGGAGTAGTCGACGAGCAGTACTTC.

This clone was found once. V and J are TRBV5-1 and TRBJ2-6, with 11 bases fitting TRBD2. CDR1 SGHRS and CDR2 YFSETQ come from the germline V gene. The CDR3 consists of 19 residues. V was clipped by 3 bases and J by 0 bases; unmatched bases: 8. The CDR3 DNA reads TGCGCCAGCAGCTCCACACAGACTAGCGGGGTCTCTGGGGCCAACGTCCTGACTTTC. This sequence encodes CASSSTQTSGVSGANVLTF.

The chain employs TRBV5-4 and TRBJ1-2, with 7 nucleotides matching TRBD1. Germline V gives CDR1 SGHNT, CDR2 YYREEE (reference sequence). The J segment lost 6 bases and the V segment lost 4 bases, leaving 6 bases of the junction unmatched. This CDR3 has 13 amino acids. In nucleotides, the CDR3 is TGTGCCAGCAGCGAGCTACAGGGGAATGGCTACACCTTC. Translating gives CASSELQGNGYTF.

The rearrangement uses TRBV7-8 and TRBJ1-2; 10 bases map to TRBD1. The CDR3 contains 16 residues. The V segment lost 1 base and the J segment 2 bases; nucleotides outside the gene matches: 4. CDR1 is SGHVS and CDR2 is FQNEAQ in the germline V gene. This CDR3 is CASSLGGQGINYGYTF. The CDR3 nucleotides read TGTGCCAGCAGCTTAGGGGGACAGGGGATCAACTATGGCTACACCTTC.

The chain has TRBV30 and TRBJ1-1, with a tentative D call TRBD1 (6 bases). V was cut by 0 bases and J by 3 bases, with 11 bases left in between. From germline, CDR1 is GTSNPN and CDR2 SVGIG (reference sequence). The CDR3 consists of 14 residues. The CDR3 DNA follows: TGTGCCTGGAGTGTTTACAGGGAACACACTGAAGCTTTCTTT. This codes for CAWSVYREHTEAFF.

The CDR3 DNA is TGTGCCAGCAGCCGCCCGAGCACCGGGGAGCTGTTTTTT. Amino acids: CASSRPSTGELFF. The rearrangement uses TRBV5-5 and TRBJ2-2; D remains ambiguous. Per the germline V gene, CDR1 is SGHKS and CDR2 is YYEKEE (reference sequence). The CDR3 totals 13 residues. Between the trimmed V and J ends, which lost 4 bases and 4 bases, there was a span of 8 bases.

The chain joins TRBV12-2 to TRBJ2-1; the table names TRBD2, a call not compared with the DNA. TRBV12-2 is given as a pseudogene. The CDR3 has 18 amino acids. This chain's CDR3 is CASRSAGLAGGSYNEQFF. The CDR3 region has the DNA TGTGCAAGTCGCTCAGCGGGACTAGCGGGAGGATCCTACAATGAGCAGTTCTTC.

The chain joins TRBV27 to TRBJ2-1; 14 nucleotides align to TRBD2. The germline CDR1 and CDR2 sequences are MNHEY and SMNVEV (reference sequence). The V and J ends lost 4 bases and 9 bases, in that order; junction bases with no gene match: 5. This CDR3 spans 15 amino acids. CDR3 in amino acids: CASSSGLAGVGEQFF. CDR3 coding DNA: TGTGCCAGCAGTTCGGGACTAGCGGGAGTGGGTGAGCAGTTCTTC.

J is TRBJ2-7 and V is TRBV19; 13 bases are shared with TRBD2. V dropped 0 bases and J dropped 5; count of bases not matched to a gene: 7. The germline V gene encodes CDR1 LNHDA and CDR2 SQIVND (reference sequence). The CDR3 length is 17 residues. Written as DNA, the CDR3 is TGTGCCAGTAGTATAGATCACCTTGGACTAGCGGGAGACGAGCAGTACTTC. Encoded protein: CASSIDHLGLAGDEQYF.

This sequence joins TRBV13 and TRBJ1-1; D remains ambiguous. Trimming took off 1 base at V and 10 bases at J, with 13 bases between the two ends. The CDR3 runs 13 residues. Germline values: CDR1 PRHDT, CDR2 FYEKMQ (reference sequence). The CDR3 region is CASSLDGGVSAFF. Written as DNA, the CDR3 is TGTGCCAGCAGCTTAGACGGAGGTGTTTCAGCTTTCTTT. Complete variable domain (other parts from reference TRBV13 and TRBJ1-1): AAGVIQSPRHLIKEKRETATLKCYPIPRHDTVYWYQQGPGQDPQFLISFYEKMQSDKGSIPDRFSAQQFSDYHSELNMSSLELGDSALYFCASSLDGGVSAFFGQGTRLTVV.

The rearrangement uses TRBV5-1 and TRBJ1-1, with TRBD1 matching over 9 bases. The CDR3 sequence is 14 residues long. The ends lost 4 bases at V and 5 bases at J; junction bases unmatched: 6. Germline CDR1 is SGHRS and CDR2 is YFSETQ. DNA of the CDR3: TGCGCCAGCAGCAAGGGACAGGGCCGAACTGAAGCTTTCTTT. Translated: CASSKGQGRTEAFF. The complete variable domain, with remaining parts taken from reference TRBV5-1 and TRBJ1-1, reads KAGVTQTPRYLIKTRGQQVTLSCSPISGHRSVSWYQQTPGQGLQFLFEYFSETQRNKGNFPGRFSGRQFSNSRSEMNVSTLELGDSALYLCASSKGQGRTEAFFGQGTRLTVV.

The chain combines TRBV27 with TRBJ1-1, with a tentative D call TRBD1 (6 bases). V lost 3 bases and J lost 4, with 12 bases in between. Looked up from germline, CDR1 is MNHEY and CDR2 is SMNVEV (reference sequence). The CDR3 is 14 amino acids. CDR3 coding DNA: TGTGCCAGCAGTTTCCTCCCAGGGGCCACTGAAGCTTTCTTT. The encoded protein is CASSFLPGATEAFF.

The chain links TRBV5-4 to TRBJ2-1; 8 positions match TRBD2. Unmatched junction bases numbered 9, after V lost 7 bases and J lost 9 bases. The CDR3 runs to 13 residues. Germline values: CDR1 SGHNT, CDR2 YYREEE (reference sequence). The CDR3 DNA sequence: TGTGCCAGCGCCTCGGGAGGGACGGCTGAGCAGTTCTTC. As protein: CASASGGTAEQFF.

This chain connects TRBV6-4 to TRBJ2-1; D uncertain. V lost 0 bases and J 0 bases, leaving 9 bases between the germline ends. Germline lookup yields CDR1 MRHNA and CDR2 SNTAGT. The CDR3 is 16 amino acids. This CDR3 reads CASSDSSGSSYNEQFF. CDR3 nucleotides: TGTGCCAGCAGTGACTCTTCAGGAAGCTCCTACAATGAGCAGTTCTTC.

The chain combines TRBV5-4 with TRBJ2-7; the D gene is possibly TRBD2 (6 bases). Trimming left V 0 bases short and J 7 bases short, with 20 bases between. Per germline, CDR1 SGHNT and CDR2 YYREEE (reference sequence). The CDR3 has 16 residues. In DNA form, the CDR3 reads TGTGCCAGCAGCTTGGAATCGGTGGGGTTCGGAGGGGAGCAGTACTTC. This sequence encodes CASSLESVGFGGEQYF.

The chain is built from TRBV7-9 and TRBJ2-5; D perhaps matches TRBD1 (6 bases). This CDR3 contains 19 residues. Germline assignment: CDR1 SEHNR and CDR2 FQNEAQ (reference sequence). Trimming removed 0 bases from V and 4 bases from J, with 24 bases in between. CDR3 DNA: TGTGCCAGCAGCTTAGCCCGGGGCTCAAGGGACAACAAGCCAGAGACCCAGTACTTC. Amino acids: CASSLARGSRDNKPETQYF.

The CDR3 protein is CASSFGTGQETQYF. The CDR3 region has the DNA TGTGCCAGCAGTTTCGGTACAGGCCAAGAGACCCAGTACTTC. The chain links TRBV28 to TRBJ2-5; D might be TRBD1 (5 bases). Germline loops: CDR1 MDHEN, CDR2 SYDVKM. The CDR3 consists of 14 residues. The V end lost 3 bases, the J end lost 1 base, and 9 bases lay between the germline ends.

This clone was seen a single time. The V call is TRBV7-9, the J call TRBJ1-2; D is possibly TRBD1 (6 bases). Germline assignment: CDR1 SEHNR and CDR2 FQNEAQ (reference sequence). The CDR3 runs to 15 residues. V shed 5 bases and J shed 7 bases, with 20 bases lying between them. CDR3 bases: TGTGCCAGCAGCCAGGCGGGGGTTACCAGGGGTGGCTACACCTTC. It encodes CASSQAGVTRGGYTF. Variable domain in full (rest from reference TRBV7-9 and TRBJ1-2): DTGVSQNPRHKITKRGQNVTFRCDPISEHNRLYWYRQTLGQGPEFLTYFQNEAQLEKSRLLSDRFSAERPKGSFSTLEIQRTEQGDSAMYLCASSQAGVTRGGYTFGSGTRLTVV.

This chain joins TRBV6-5 and TRBJ1-5, with 7 positions matching TRBD1. This CDR3 has 14 amino acids. Germline trimming cut 5 bases from V and 4 bases from J; bases unmatched to any gene: 5. Per germline, CDR1 MNHEY and CDR2 SVGAGI. The CDR3 nucleotides are TGTGCCAGCAGTCGGAAACAGGGGAATCAGCCCCAGCATTTT. Its translation: CASSRKQGNQPQHF.

This clone was detected only a few times. The rearrangement joins TRBV11-1 to TRBJ2-7; D is unclear. The CDR3 runs 13 residues. Germline assignment: CDR1 SGHAT and CDR2 FQDESV (reference sequence). Trimming removed 3 bases at V and 0 bases at J, with 6 bases between. In nucleotides, the CDR3 is TGTGCCAGCAGCTTGCAGGACTCCTACGAGCAGTACTTC. This codes for CASSLQDSYEQYF.

V gene TRBV7-9 combines with J gene TRBJ1-2; D is unresolved. V lost 5 bases, J lost 1 base, and 8 bases lay in between. The CDR3 contains 13 residues. The germline CDR1 and CDR2 sequences are SEHNR and FQNEAQ (reference sequence). The CDR3 spells CASSPSFNYGYTF. The CDR3 DNA is TGTGCCAGCAGCCCTAGTTTTAACTATGGCTACACCTTC.

Written as DNA, the CDR3 is TGTGCCAGCAGCTTCCCAGGCTACAACGTCCTGACTTTC. Residues: CASSFPGYNVLTF. J is TRBJ2-6 and V is TRBV11-2; D gene unclear. Trimming took 3 bases from V and 9 from J, leaving 9 bases between them. Germline V lookup: CDR1 SGHAT, CDR2 FQNNGV. The CDR3 runs to 13 residues.

The gene calls are TRBV12-5 and TRBJ1-1; 8 bases are a match to TRBD1. Germline V gives CDR1 LGHNT, CDR2 FRNRAP. Trimming removed 1 base from V and 0 bases from J; junction bases left unmatched: 4. There are 16 residues in the CDR3. In nucleotides, the CDR3 is TGTGCTAGTGGTTTGGCCAGACAGGGGATGAACACTGAAGCTTTCTTT. Translated: CASGLARQGMNTEAFF.

The chain links TRBV5-5 to TRBJ1-1; perhaps TRBD1 as D (5 bases). Germline V gives CDR1 SGHKS, CDR2 YYEKEE (reference sequence). V lost 4 bases, J lost 1 base, and 11 bases lay in between. The CDR3 loop spans 14 amino acids. CDR3: CASSRPGGNTEAFF. Written as DNA, the CDR3 is TGTGCCAGCAGCCGGCCGGGGGGGAACACTGAAGCTTTCTTT.

CDR3: CASSATSGRVYF. As DNA, the CDR3 is TGTGCCAGCAGCGCGACAAGCGGGAGGGTGTACTTC. The chain links TRBV9 to TRBJ2-7, with 10 bases that match TRBD2. The ends lost 3 bases at V and 12 bases at J; junction bases unmatched: 6. The CDR3 sequence is 12 residues long. CDR1 SGDLS and CDR2 YYNGEE come from the germline V gene.

The chain carries TRBV6-6 and TRBJ2-5; 8 bases agree with TRBD2. V trimming: 7 bases; J trimming: 3 bases; junction bases outside the gene matches: 13. CDR3 length: 16 amino acids. The V gene's germline CDR1 is MNHNY and CDR2 SVGAGI (reference sequence). CDR3 sequence: CASTPGRGLSKETQYF. The CDR3 DNA follows: TGTGCCAGCACCCCCGGGAGGGGCCTTAGCAAAGAGACCCAGTACTTC.

This clone is judged medium-sized. V is TRBV19 and J is TRBJ1-1; 8 bases map to TRBD1. Germline trimming cut 10 bases from V and 4 bases from J; bases unmatched to any gene: 14. The CDR3 is 15 amino acids. Germline assignment: CDR1 LNHDA and CDR2 SQIVND (reference sequence). Here the CDR3 reads CATEQGVGVGTEAFF. The CDR3 DNA reads as TGTGCCACCGAACAGGGGGTCGGGGTGGGCACTGAAGCTTTCTTT.